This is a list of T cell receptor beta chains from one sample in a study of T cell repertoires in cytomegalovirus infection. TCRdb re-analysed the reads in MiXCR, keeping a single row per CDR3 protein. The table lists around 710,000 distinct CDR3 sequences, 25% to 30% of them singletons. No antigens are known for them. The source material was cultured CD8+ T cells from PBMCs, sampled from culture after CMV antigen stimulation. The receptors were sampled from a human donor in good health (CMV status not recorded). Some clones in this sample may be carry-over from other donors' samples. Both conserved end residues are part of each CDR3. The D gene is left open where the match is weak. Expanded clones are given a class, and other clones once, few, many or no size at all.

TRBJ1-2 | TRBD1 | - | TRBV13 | TGTGCCAGCAGGGGACAGGAGCCTAACTATGGCTACACCTTC | CASRGQEPNYGYTF
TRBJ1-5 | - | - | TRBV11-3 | TGTGCCAGCAGCTTTATGGAGGGTGGGGGCAATCAGCCCCAGCATTTT | CASSFMEGGGNQPQHF
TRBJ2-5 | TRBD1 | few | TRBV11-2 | TGTGCCAGCAGCTCGAAGGGCCAGGGGGTTGAGGAGACCCAGTACTTC | CASSSKGQGVEETQYF
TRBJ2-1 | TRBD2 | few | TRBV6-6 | TGTGCCAGCACCTACGGGGGGTTGAGGAATGAGCAGTTCTTC | CASTYGGLRNEQFF
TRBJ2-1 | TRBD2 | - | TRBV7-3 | TGTGCCAGCAGCTACTTGAGCGGGGGATTCAATGAGCAGTTCTTC | CASSYLSGGFNEQFF
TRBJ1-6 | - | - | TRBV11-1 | TGTGCCAGCAGCTCGGACGTGAGCTCCTATAATTCACCCCTCCACTTT | CASSSDVSSYNSPLHF
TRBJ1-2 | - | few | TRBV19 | TGTGCCAGTAGTATCGGCAGGGTCTATGGCTACACCTTC | CASSIGRVYGYTF
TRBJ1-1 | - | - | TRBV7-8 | TGTGCCAGCAGCTGGCCCAGAACGAACACTGAAGCTTTCTTT | CASSWPRTNTEAFF
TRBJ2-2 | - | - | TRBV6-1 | TGTGCCAGCAGTGAAGATCAGGGCTGGGGGAACACCGGGGAGCTGTTTTTT | CASSEDQGWGNTGELFF
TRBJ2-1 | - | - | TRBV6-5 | TGTGCCAGCAGTTACCCAAGCCCCAACAATGAGCAGTTCTTC | CASSYPSPNNEQFF
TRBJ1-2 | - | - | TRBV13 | TGTGCCAGCAGCTTAAGGGGCAGTGACTATGGCTACACCTTC | CASSLRGSDYGYTF
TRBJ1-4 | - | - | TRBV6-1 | TGTGCCAGCAGCTACCAACTCTTACCTAATGAAAAACTGTTTTTT | CASSYQLLPNEKLFF
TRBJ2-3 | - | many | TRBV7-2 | TGTGCCAGCAGCTTGGGACTTCGGGCTTCAGATACGCAGTATTTT | CASSLGLRASDTQYF
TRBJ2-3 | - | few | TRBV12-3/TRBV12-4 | TGTGCCAGCAGTCATGCACCCCAAGATACGCAGTATTTT | CASSHAPQDTQYF
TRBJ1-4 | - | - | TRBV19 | TGTGCCAGTAGTATACCTTGGAGGGGAAATGAAAATCTGTTTTTT | CASSIPWRGNENLFF
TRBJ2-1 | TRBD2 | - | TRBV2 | TGTGCCAGCGTAGCCGGGGGGGTCTACAATGAGCAGTTCTTC | CASVAGGVYNEQFF
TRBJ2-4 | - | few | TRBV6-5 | TGTGCCAGCAGTTACAGTCTATCGGGCGCCAAAAACATTCAGTACTTC | CASSYSLSGAKNIQYF
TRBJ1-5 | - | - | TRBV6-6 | TGTGCCAGCAGGACCGTTAGAAATAGCAATCAGCCCCAGCATTTT | CASRTVRNSNQPQHF
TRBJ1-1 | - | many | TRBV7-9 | TGTGCCAGCAGCTTAGCGACTTCTCTTAACGAAGCTTTCTTT | CASSLATSLNEAFF
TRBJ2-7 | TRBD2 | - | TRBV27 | TGTGCCAGCAGCATGACTAGCGGCAGCTACGAGCAGTACTTC | CASSMTSGSYEQYF
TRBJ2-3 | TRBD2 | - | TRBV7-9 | TGTGCCAGCAGCCCCCGCAGCGGGATCAGACCACAGCAGTATTTT | CASSPRSGIRPQQYF
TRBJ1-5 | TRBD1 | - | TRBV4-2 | TGTGCCAGCAGCCGCCTCACAGGGACAGGTCAGCCCCAGCATTTT | CASSRLTGTGQPQHF
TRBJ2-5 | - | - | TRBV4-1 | TGTGCCAGCAGCCTTATGACAGACAGCCGAGAGACCCAGTACTTC | CASSLMTDSRETQYF
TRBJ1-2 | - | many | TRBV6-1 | TGTGCCAGCAGTGAATTTGTAAGGACAGCTAACTATGGCTACACCTTC | CASSEFVRTANYGYTF
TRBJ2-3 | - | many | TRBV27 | TGTGCCAGCAGCCTCACATTAGGGTTACCAGATACGCAGTATTTT | CASSLTLGLPDTQYF
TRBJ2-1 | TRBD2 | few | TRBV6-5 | TGTGCCAGCAGGGACCGGGGAGCGGGGGGGCCCGGATTAAACAATGAGCAGTTCTTC | CASRDRGAGGPGLNNEQFF
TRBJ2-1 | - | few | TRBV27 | TGTGCCAGCAGCCCAGCCGGCGCGGGCGGGGAGCAGTTCTTC | CASSPAGAGGEQFF
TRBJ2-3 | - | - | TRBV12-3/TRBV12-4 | TGTGCCAGCAGCTTAGGGGCAGCCACAGATACGCAGTATTTT | CASSLGAATDTQYF
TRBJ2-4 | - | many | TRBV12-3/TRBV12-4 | TGTGCCAGCGCGAAGGGTTTCTCGAACATTCAGTACTTC | CASAKGFSNIQYF
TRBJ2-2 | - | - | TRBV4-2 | TGTGCCAGCAGCCAAGAGGGGGGAGTTCTGGAGCTGTTTTTT | CASSQEGGVLELFF
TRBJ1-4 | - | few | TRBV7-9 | TGTGCCAGCAGCTTTAGTCAGGTTGAAAAACTGTTTTTT | CASSFSQVEKLFF
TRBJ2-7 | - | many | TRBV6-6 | TGTGCCAGCCGGGCAGGATACGAGCAGTACTTC | CASRAGYEQYF
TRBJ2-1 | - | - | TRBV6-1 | TGTGCCAGCTCTAGGGTGGGACTCCTATTCCACAATGAGCAGTTCTTC | CASSRVGLLFHNEQFF
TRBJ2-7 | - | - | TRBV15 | TGTGCCACCAGCAGAGCGGTAGGGGGCTACGAGCAGTACTTC | CATSRAVGGYEQYF
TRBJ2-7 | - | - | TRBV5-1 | TGCGCCAGCAGCTTGGAATTCAGCTCCTACGAGCAGTACTTC | CASSLEFSSYEQYF
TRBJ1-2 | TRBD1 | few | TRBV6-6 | TGTGCCAGCACCCAGGGGGCGAGTGGCTACACCTTC | CASTQGASGYTF
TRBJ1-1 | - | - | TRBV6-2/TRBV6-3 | TGTGCCAGCAGTTACGGTAAAGCCATGAACACTGAAGCTTTCTTT | CASSYGKAMNTEAFF
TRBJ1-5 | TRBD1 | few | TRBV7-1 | TGTGCCAGCAGCCAGGACAGGGCAAGCAATCAGCCCCAGCATTTT | CASSQDRASNQPQHF
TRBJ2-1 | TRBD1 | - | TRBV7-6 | TGTGCCAGCAGCTTATCCGGGACAGGGAACCCTTACAATGAGCAGTTCTTC | CASSLSGTGNPYNEQFF
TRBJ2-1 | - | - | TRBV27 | TGTGCCAGCACCGGGCAGGGGAGATTTAACAATGAGCAGTTCTTC | CASTGQGRFNNEQFF
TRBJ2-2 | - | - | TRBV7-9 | TGTGCCAGCAGCATATCAGAGAACACCGGGGAGCTGTTTTTT | CASSISENTGELFF
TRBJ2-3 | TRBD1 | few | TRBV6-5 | TGTGCCAGCAGGTTATCGACAGGGGGCCTCCTCACAGATACGCAGTATTTT | CASRLSTGGLLTDTQYF
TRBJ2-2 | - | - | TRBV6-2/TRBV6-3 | TGTGCCAGCAGTTACTCACAGGGAGACACCGGGGAGCTGTTTTTT | CASSYSQGDTGELFF
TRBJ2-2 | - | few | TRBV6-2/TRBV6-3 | TGTGCCAGCAGTCCCGGGGGATCCGGGGAGCTGTTTTTT | CASSPGGSGELFF
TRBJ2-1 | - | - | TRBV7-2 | TGTGCCAGCAGCTTAGCGGACGCCTACAATGAGCAGTTCTTC | CASSLADAYNEQFF
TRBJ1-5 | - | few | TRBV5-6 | TGTGCCAGCAGCTCAACGGGCCAGAAAAGCTATAGCAATCAGCCCCAGCATTTT | CASSSTGQKSYSNQPQHF
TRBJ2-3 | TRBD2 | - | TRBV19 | TGTGCCAGTAGTATAGCGGGGGGGATAGATACGCAGTATTTT | CASSIAGGIDTQYF
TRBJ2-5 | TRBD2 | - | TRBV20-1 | TGCAGTGCTAGAGTTCTCCAGGGGACTAGCGGGGTAAAGTACTTC | CSARVLQGTSGVKYF
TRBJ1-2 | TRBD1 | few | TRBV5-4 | TGTGCCAGCACCCGGACAGGGAACGACTATGGCTACACCTTC | CASTRTGNDYGYTF
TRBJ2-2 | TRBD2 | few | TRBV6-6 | TGTGCCAGCAGGGACGGGACTAGCTGGGGGGAGCTGTTTTTT | CASRDGTSWGELFF
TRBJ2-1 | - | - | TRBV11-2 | TGTGCCAGCAGCTTATCTCGGGGCCGGGTGCCCTACAATGAGCAGTTCTTC | CASSLSRGRVPYNEQFF
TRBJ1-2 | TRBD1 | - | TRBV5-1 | TGCGCCAGCAGCCTCATTTCCGGTCCAGGGACAGAGGACTATGGCTACACCTTC | CASSLISGPGTEDYGYTF
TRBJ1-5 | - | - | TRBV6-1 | TGTGCCAGCAGTGAAGGGGCAGGGAGTTGGCAGCCCCAGCATTTT | CASSEGAGSWQPQHF
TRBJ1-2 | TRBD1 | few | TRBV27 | TGTGCCAGCAGTCTCCTAGGACAGGGGGCTAATGGCTACACCTTC | CASSLLGQGANGYTF
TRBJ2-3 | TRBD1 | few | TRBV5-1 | TGCGCCAGCAGCTCTTGGACAGGGGGCGGGTCAGATACGCAGTATTTT | CASSSWTGGGSDTQYF